The table lists the clone carrying this TCR beta chain with a count of one. Antigen specificity is unknown. The sample comes from a study of T cell responses to AZD1222 COVID-19 vaccine. Study-wide findings and caveats: As reported, nearly half of all spike-specific TCRs target variant regions that are unmutated. CD4 TCRs covered the whole spike, strongest at regions 160-218 and 743-854. Most donors were white British and more were female, and clonal diversity was possibly underestimated.

TCRdb's table, derived via immunoSEQ multiplex PCR, lists solely in-frame clones and lacks some. The sample lists roughly 130,000 clones; 80% to 90% were seen once. The specimen comprised peripheral blood, sampled on day 0 of AZD1222 vaccination. The clonotype comes from an adult in good health.

The CDR3 spells CASSSRDRDGETQYF. Here the CDR3 DNA reads TGTGCCAGCAGCTCCCGGGACAGGGATGGGGAGACCCAGTACTTC. The V gene is TRBV7-9, the J gene TRBJ2-5, with 9 bases lining up with TRBD1. The ends lost 4 bases at V and 5 bases at J; junction bases unmatched: 8. This CDR3 contains 15 residues. Germline V gives CDR1 SEHNR, CDR2 FQNEAQ (reference sequence).